The entry below gives a single T cell receptor beta chain sequence along with its context. Antigen specificity is unknown. This record belongs to a study of shared clonotypes between healthy human individuals. Assay used: immunoSEQ multiplex PCR; TCRdb lists only in-frame clones, some missing. The sample shows 530,000 or so clones, over 60% of them seen only once. Study findings and constraints: The study sampled only blood, and tissue repertoires likely differ.

J gave up 1 base and V 5 bases, and 5 bases lay outside the gene matches. The germline CDR1 and CDR2 sequences are SGHTA and FQGNSA. The CDR3 has 15 amino acids. With unsorted samples, genomic DNA was obtained from 80 million to 100 million PBMCs. The source of this sequence is a woman in her forties in good health. Some clones in this sample may be carry-over from other donors' samples. V usage is TRBV7-2 and J usage is TRBJ2-3, with 8 bases lining up with TRBD1. Sequencing used PBMCs. For the CDR3, the DNA is TGTGCCAGCAGCCGGGACAGGCTCCGCACAGATACGCAGTATTTT. Amino acids: CASSRDRLRTDTQYF.